This entry concerns a single T cell receptor (beta chain). The data originate from a study of early T cells in non-severe SARS-CoV-2 infection. This CDR3 contains 15 residues. V was clipped by 3 bases and J by 6 bases; unmatched bases: 5. Germline lookup yields CDR1 SGHTA and CDR2 FQGNSA. TCRdb re-derived calls from the 5' RACE reads in MiXCR, one entry per CDR3 protein. In the table there are 75,000 to 100,000 distinct CDR3 sequences, approximately 14% of which are singletons. Sequencing used whole blood. This receptor was identified in an adult who was a healthcare worker with PCR-confirmed SARS-CoV-2 infection or an uninfected control (not recorded which). The chain uses TRBV7-2 and TRBJ2-3, with 11 bases matching TRBD2. CDR3 in DNA: TGTGCCAGCAGCTTCTTAGCGGGGGGGCAGGATACGCAGTATTTT. Its protein product is CASSFLAGGQDTQYF.